What follows is one TCR beta chain and its context. Its antigen remains unidentified. 5' RACE with UMI labels generated the TRB cDNA libraries. TCRdb re-analyzed the 5' RACE reads; it lists each CDR3 protein once, without DNA. The sample features about 51,000 distinct CDR3 sequences, with approximately 0.56% in its top ten. The entry originates in a study of CXCR3-negative and CXCR3-positive naive CD8 T cells. The study's findings and limits: CXCR3-positive naive cells had more hydrophobic TRB CDR3s than CXCR3-negative naive cells.

There are 14 residues in the CDR3. Germline V gene lookup returns CDR1 MNHEY and CDR2 SMNVEV (reference sequence). The V call is TRBV27, the J call TRBJ2-7; TCRdb's D call of TRBD1 is untestable without DNA. The material sequenced was naive CXCR3+ CD8+ T cells from blood. Subset: CD45RO-CCR7+CD27+CD95- naive CD8+ T cells expressing CXCR3 (TNR3+). The source of this sequence is a human donor in good health. Some clones in this sample may be carry-over from other donors' samples. CDR3 in amino acids: CASGSGTGLDEQYF.